Following are 23 T cell receptor beta chains from one sample sequenced in a study of a mutant IDH1 vaccine in newly diagnosed glioma. What these receptors recognize is not known. Profiled with immunoSEQ multiplex PCR; TCRdb holds only in-frame clones, not every one. The sample records 30,000 to 35,000 clones, 90% being singletons. Time point denoted: week 11, during vaccination. Every vaccination contained 300 ug of the mutant IDH1 20-mer peptide and was paired with topical imiquimod. Sequenced here: PBMCs, sampled from a glioma patient whose treatment included an IDH1 peptide vaccine. The receptors shown here come from a man between 18 and 29 years old with glioma.

The chain uses TRBV4-3 and TRBJ2-5, with TRBD2 matching 9 bases. The CDR3 extends over 15 amino acids. Per germline, CDR1 LGHNA and CDR2 YSLEER. The V and J ends lost 2 bases and 4 bases, in that order; junction bases with no gene match: 5. The CDR3 region is CASSQLAGVRETQYF. CDR3 nucleotide sequence: TGCGCCAGCAGCCAATTAGCGGGAGTGCGAGAGACCCAGTACTTC.

This clone was observed a single time. The chain has TRBV6-4 and TRBJ2-7; D not resolved. The CDR3 consists of 13 residues. Trimming took 2 bases from V and 0 from J, leaving 5 bases between them. The germline gives CDR1 MRHNA, CDR2 SNTAGT. The CDR3: CASSDKGSYEQYF. CDR3 coding DNA: TGTGCCAGCAGTGACAAGGGCTCCTACGAGCAGTACTTC.

The chain links TRBV18 to TRBJ1-5, with D unresolved. CDR3 length: 14 residues. Looked up from germline, CDR1 is KGHSH and CDR2 is LQKENI. Trimming left V 2 bases short and J 3 bases short, with 8 bases between. The CDR3 DNA is TGTGCCAGCTCACCAAGCCGGACCAATCAGCCCCAGCATTTT. Its translation: CASSPSRTNQPQHF.

This rearrangement joins TRBV15 to TRBJ1-3; no clear D gene. The CDR3 loop spans 18 amino acids. Looked up from germline, CDR1 is LNHNV and CDR2 is YYDKDF (reference sequence). Deletions cut 0 bases from V and 2 bases from J, with 17 bases between. The CDR3 sequence: CATSRDMAATTAGNTIYF. CDR3 sequence (DNA): TGTGCCACCAGCAGAGATATGGCCGCAACTACGGCTGGAAACACCATATATTTT.

The gene calls are TRBV29-1 and TRBJ2-1, with 11 bases aligning to TRBD2. Per the germline V gene, CDR1 is SQVTM and CDR2 is ANQGSEA. This CDR3 contains 14 residues. V trimming: 5 bases; J trimming: 5 bases; junction bases outside the gene matches: 5. CDR3: CSVYSGRANNEQFF. As DNA, the CDR3 is TGCAGCGTTTATAGCGGGAGGGCTAACAATGAGCAGTTCTTC.

The CDR3 coding sequence is TGCAGCGTTGCTATGGGCTCTGGGGCCAACGTCCTGACTTTC. Protein: CSVAMGSGANVLTF. The rearrangement uses TRBV29-1 and TRBJ2-6; D gene ambiguous. There are 14 residues in the CDR3. V shed 4 bases and J shed 0 bases, with 7 bases lying between them. In germline, CDR1 is SQVTM, CDR2 ANQGSEA.

V and J are TRBV10-3 and TRBJ1-4, with D hard to call. The CDR3 is 15 amino acids. V was pared by 0 bases and J by 4 bases, with 9 bases between. CDR1 and CDR2 from the germline V gene are ENHRY and SYGVKD. For the CDR3, the DNA is TGTGCCATCAGTGAGTCGCGGGGAGGTAATGAAAAACTGTTTTTT. It codes for CAISESRGGNEKLFF.

The chain recombines TRBV9 with TRBJ1-1, with TRBD1 matching 9 bases. Germline lookup yields CDR1 SGDLS and CDR2 YYNGEE. The CDR3 loop spans 15 amino acids. Unmatched junction bases numbered 6, after V lost 2 bases and J lost 4 bases. CDR3 amino acids: CASSVSDRGVTEAFF. CDR3 coding DNA: TGTGCCAGCAGCGTGTCGGACAGGGGAGTCACTGAAGCTTTCTTT.

This rearrangement joins TRBV19 to TRBJ2-1; the D gene is possibly TRBD2 (5 bases). V shed 5 bases and J shed 1 base, with 18 bases lying between them. CDR1 and CDR2 (germline): LNHDA, SQIVND (reference sequence). The CDR3 length is 17 residues. The CDR3 sequence: CASSPTSLRTSYNEQFF. The CDR3 DNA is TGTGCCAGTAGTCCAACCAGCCTGAGGACTTCCTACAATGAGCAGTTCTTC. The full variable domain, rest sourced from reference TRBV19 and TRBJ2-1, is DGGITQSPKYLFRKEGQNVTLSCEQNLNHDAMYWYRQDPGQGLRLIYYSQIVNDFQKGDIAEGYSVSREKKESFPLTVTSAQKNPTAFYLCASSPTSLRTSYNEQFFGPGTRLTVL.

This clone has just one count. The chain employs TRBV4-3 and TRBJ1-6, with D maybe TRBD1 (6 bases). This CDR3 spans 15 amino acids. Germline loops: CDR1 LGHNA, CDR2 YSLEER. V was shortened by 4 bases and J by 0 bases, with 7 bases between the two germline ends. Here the CDR3 reads CASSRGGSYNSPLHF. The CDR3 nucleotides are TGCGCCAGCAGCCGAGGGGGCTCCTATAATTCACCCCTCCACTTT.

The genes are TRBV7-9 and TRBJ1-5, with D perhaps TRBD1 (5 bases). Germline V gene lookup returns CDR1 SEHNR and CDR2 FQNEAQ (reference sequence). Trimming removed 1 base from V and 5 bases from J, with 21 bases in between. The CDR3 extends over 18 amino acids. CDR3 sequence reads: CASSLVGSGSPGHQPQHF. CDR3 nucleotides: TGTGCCAGCAGCTTAGTGGGGTCAGGGAGCCCGGGGCATCAGCCCCAGCATTTT. The full variable domain, rest sourced from reference TRBV7-9 and TRBJ1-5, is DTGVSQNPRHKITKRGQNVTFRCDPISEHNRLYWYRQTLGQGPEFLTYFQNEAQLEKSRLLSDRFSAERPKGSFSTLEIQRTEQGDSAMYLCASSLVGSGSPGHQPQHFGDGTRLSIL.

CDR3 sequence (DNA): TGTGCCAGCAGGGCCGACAGGGCCGGCCGCTACACCTTC. It specifies CASRADRAGRYTF. The genes are TRBV28 and TRBJ1-2; 7 nucleotides match TRBD1. Germline V gives CDR1 MDHEN, CDR2 SYDVKM. CDR3 length: 13 amino acids. Trimming took 6 bases from V and 9 from J; bases not matched to a gene: 10.

V gene TRBV7-6 combines with J gene TRBJ2-5; a possible D gene is TRBD1 (8 bases). Germline CDR1 and CDR2: SGHVS and FNYEAQ. V shed 4 bases and J shed 5 bases, with 20 bases lying between them. CDR3 length: 16 residues. The CDR3, as DNA: TGTGCCAGCAGCTCCGCCCGGACAGGGAGGGGGGAGACCCAGTACTTC. This encodes CASSSARTGRGETQYF.

The chain is built from TRBV29-1 and TRBJ1-5; a possible D gene is TRBD1 (5 bases). Between the trimmed V and J ends, which lost 6 bases and 6 bases, there was a span of 18 bases. Germline V lookup: CDR1 SQVTM, CDR2 ANQGSEA. This CDR3 has 14 residues. CDR3 in DNA: TGCAGCGTAGAAAGGGTTGGGGGGGTTCAGCCCCAGCATTTT. Translating gives CSVERVGGVQPQHF.

The J gene is TRBJ2-7, the V gene TRBV30, with D perhaps matching TRBD2 (6 bases). The germline CDR1 and CDR2 sequences are GTSNPN and SVGIG (reference sequence). V shed 5 bases and J shed 3 bases, with 11 bases lying between them. The CDR3 length is 12 residues. The CDR3 reads CAWRRGDYEQYF. The CDR3 nucleotides read TGTGCCTGGCGACGCGGGGACTACGAGCAGTACTTC. Filled out from reference TRBV30 and TRBJ2-7, the complete variable domain reads SQTIHQWPATLVQPVGSPLSLECTVEGTSNPNLYWYRQAAGRGLQLLFYSVGIGQISSEVPQNLSASRPQDRQFILSSKKLLLSDSGFYLCAWRRGDYEQYFGPGTRLTVT.

The gene calls are TRBV29-1 and TRBJ2-7, with 10 positions matching TRBD2. The CDR3 loop spans 15 amino acids. Per germline, CDR1 SQVTM and CDR2 ANQGSEA. J lost 3 bases, V lost 7 bases, and 12 bases had no gene match. CDR3 sequence (DNA): TGCAGCGCTCTGAAACTAGCGGGGAGGGACTACGAGCAGTACTTC. Amino acid sequence: CSALKLAGRDYEQYF.

The gene calls are TRBV7-8 and TRBJ1-1, with unresolved D. This CDR3 spans 14 amino acids. V lost 1 base to trimming and J lost 5 bases, with 11 bases between them. The germline V gene has CDR1 SGHVS and CDR2 FQNEAQ. CDR3 DNA sequence: TGTGCCAGCAGCTTAGGTAGGCGATCTACTGAAGCTTTCTTT. Amino acid sequence: CASSLGRRSTEAFF.

The CDR3 coding sequence is TGTGCCAGCAGCCCATATAATGCAGGGGAGACCCAGTACTTC. Its protein product is CASSPYNAGETQYF. The chain joins TRBV4-2 to TRBJ2-5; possibly TRBD1 for D (5 bases). The germline V gene encodes CDR1 LGHNA and CDR2 YNFKEQ. V was trimmed by 4 bases and J by 5 bases, leaving 14 bases between them. This CDR3 has 14 amino acids.

V is TRBV27 and J is TRBJ1-1, with 8 bases that match TRBD1. CDR3 size: 17 residues. V lost 2 bases, J lost 4 bases, and 12 bases stayed unmatched. CDR1 MNHEY and CDR2 SMNVEV come from the germline V gene (reference sequence). CDR3 nucleotides: TGTGCCAGCAGTTTAGCCCCCGGACAGGGAGAGGTCACTGAAGCTTTCTTT. Amino acid sequence: CASSLAPGQGEVTEAFF.

This chain connects TRBV5-1 to TRBJ2-5; no firm D call. The CDR3 spans 12 residues. Germline CDR1 is SGHRS and CDR2 is YFSETQ. V lost 2 bases and J 7 bases, leaving 9 bases between the germline ends. CDR3 coding DNA: TGCGCCAGCAGCTTTGGATCGGGGACCCAGTACTTC. It codes for CASSFGSGTQYF. Looking up the rest from reference TRBV5-1 and TRBJ2-5 gives the full variable domain: KAGVTQTPRYLIKTRGQQVTLSCSPISGHRSVSWYQQTPGQGLQFLFEYFSETQRNKGNFPGRFSGRQFSNSRSEMNVSTLELGDSALYLCASSFGSGTQYFGPGTRLLVL.

The chain couples TRBV10-3 to TRBJ1-4; TRBD1 matches 9 bases. V lost 3 bases to trimming and J lost 8 bases; unmatched junction nucleotides: 7. This CDR3 contains 15 residues. Germline V lookup: CDR1 ENHRY, CDR2 SYGVKD. As DNA, the CDR3 is TGTGCCATCAGTGACTCACAGGGGGCGAAGGAAAAACTGTTTTTT. Translating it yields CAISDSQGAKEKLFF.

The V call is TRBV6-6, the J call TRBJ2-7; 9 bases map to TRBD1. This CDR3 comprises 14 residues. Germline V gene sequence: CDR1 MNHNY, CDR2 SVGAGI (reference sequence). V was pared by 6 bases and J by 5 bases, with 8 bases of the junction left unmatched. The CDR3 reads CASSWGQGTNEQYF. DNA for the CDR3: TGTGCCAGCAGCTGGGGACAGGGCACCAACGAGCAGTACTTC.

The chain recombines TRBV5-4 with TRBJ2-3; 12 bases are shared with TRBD2. V shed 4 bases, J shed 0 bases, and the junction held 6 bases outside the gene matches. Germline V lookup: CDR1 SGHNT, CDR2 YYREEE (reference sequence). The length of the CDR3 is 17 residues. The CDR3 nucleotides are TGTGCCAGCAGCGCCGGGACTAGCGGGTTTAGCACAGATACGCAGTATTTT. Amino acid sequence: CASSAGTSGFSTDTQYF.